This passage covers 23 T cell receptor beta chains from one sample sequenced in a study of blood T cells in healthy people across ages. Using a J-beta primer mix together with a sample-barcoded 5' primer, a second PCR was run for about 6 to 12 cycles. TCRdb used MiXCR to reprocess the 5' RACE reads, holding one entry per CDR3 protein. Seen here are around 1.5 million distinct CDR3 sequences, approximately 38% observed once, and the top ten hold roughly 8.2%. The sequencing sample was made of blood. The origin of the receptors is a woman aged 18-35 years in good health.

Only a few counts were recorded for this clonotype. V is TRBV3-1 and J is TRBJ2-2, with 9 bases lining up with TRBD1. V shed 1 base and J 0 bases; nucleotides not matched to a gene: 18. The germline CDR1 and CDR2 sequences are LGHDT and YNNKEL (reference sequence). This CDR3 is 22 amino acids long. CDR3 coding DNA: TGTGCCAGCAGCCAAGCTTGGGACAGGGAGTTAGCGGGCCGCCCGAACACCGGGGAGCTGTTTTTT. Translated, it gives CASSQAWDRELAGRPNTGELFF.

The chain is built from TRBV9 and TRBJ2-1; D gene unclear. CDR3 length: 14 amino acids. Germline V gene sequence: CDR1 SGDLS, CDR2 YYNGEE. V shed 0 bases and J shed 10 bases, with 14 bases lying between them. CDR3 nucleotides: TGTGCCAGCAGCGTAGCTTTCATAGCACACGAGCAGTTCTTC. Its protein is CASSVAFIAHEQFF.

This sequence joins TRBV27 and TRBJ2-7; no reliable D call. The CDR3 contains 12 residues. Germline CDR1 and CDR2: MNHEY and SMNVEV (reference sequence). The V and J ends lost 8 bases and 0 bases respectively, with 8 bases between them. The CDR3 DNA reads TGTGCCAGCGCGGAGAGCTCCTACGAGCAGTACTTC. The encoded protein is CASAESSYEQYF.

The CDR3 loop reads CASSQRGKVGNIQYF. The CDR3 nucleotides are TGTGCCAGCAGTCAAAGGGGGAAGGTTGGGAACATTCAGTACTTC. The chain carries TRBV3-1 and TRBJ2-4; D perhaps matches TRBD1 (6 bases). Germline V gene lookup returns CDR1 LGHDT and CDR2 YNNKEL (reference sequence). The CDR3 runs 15 residues. V gave up 6 bases and J gave up 7 bases, with 19 bases separating them.

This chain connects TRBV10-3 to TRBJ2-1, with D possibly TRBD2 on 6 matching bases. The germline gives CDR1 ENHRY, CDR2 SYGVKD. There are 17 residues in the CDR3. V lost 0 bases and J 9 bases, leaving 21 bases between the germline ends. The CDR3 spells CAISESRGASAGFEQFF. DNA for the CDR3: TGTGCCATCAGTGAGTCGAGAGGGGCCTCGGCGGGGTTTGAGCAGTTCTTC.

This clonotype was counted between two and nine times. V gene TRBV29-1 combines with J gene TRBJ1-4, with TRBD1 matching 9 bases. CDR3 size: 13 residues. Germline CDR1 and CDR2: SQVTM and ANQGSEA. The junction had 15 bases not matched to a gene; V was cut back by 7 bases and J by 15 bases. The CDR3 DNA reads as TGCAGCGCCACTCCGGGACAGGGCCGGGGGGTGTTTTTT. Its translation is CSATPGQGRGVFF. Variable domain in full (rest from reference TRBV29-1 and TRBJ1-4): SAVISQKPSRDICQRGTSLTIQCQVDSQVTMMFWYRQQPGQSLTLIATANQGSEATYESGFVIDKFPISRPNLTFSTLTVSNMSPEDSSIYLCSATPGQGRGVFFGSGTQLSVL.

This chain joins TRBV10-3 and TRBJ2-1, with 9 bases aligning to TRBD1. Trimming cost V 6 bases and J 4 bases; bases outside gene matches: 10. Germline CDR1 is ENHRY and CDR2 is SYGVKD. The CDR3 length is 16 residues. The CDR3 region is CAISNRQGGTYNEQFF. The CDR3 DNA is TGTGCCATCAGCAATCGACAGGGGGGGACTTACAATGAGCAGTTCTTC.

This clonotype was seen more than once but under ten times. CDR3 sequence (DNA): TGTGCCATCAGTGAGACGGAGTTCCGGGGCTACACCTTC. This sequence encodes CAISETEFRGYTF. The chain joins TRBV10-3 to TRBJ1-2; D ambiguous. Germline CDR1 is ENHRY and CDR2 is SYGVKD. The CDR3 spans 13 residues. Trimming removed 2 bases at V and 8 bases at J, with 12 bases between.

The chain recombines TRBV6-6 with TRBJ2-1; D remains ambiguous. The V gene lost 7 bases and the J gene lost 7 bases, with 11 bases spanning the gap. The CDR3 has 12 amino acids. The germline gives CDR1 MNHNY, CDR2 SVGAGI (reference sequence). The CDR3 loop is CASNSYLNEQFF. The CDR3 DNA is TGTGCCAGCAACAGTTACTTGAATGAGCAGTTCTTC.

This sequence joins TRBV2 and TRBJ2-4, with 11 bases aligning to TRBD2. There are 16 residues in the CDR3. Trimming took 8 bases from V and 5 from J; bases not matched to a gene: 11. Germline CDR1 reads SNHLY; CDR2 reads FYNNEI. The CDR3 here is CASAVTMTSGENIQYF. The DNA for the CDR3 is TGTGCCAGCGCTGTTACGATGACTAGCGGGGAAAACATTCAGTACTTC.

The CDR3 DNA reads as TGTGCCACCAGCAGAGTGGGGGGGGCCTACAATGAGCAGTTCTTC. Translating it yields CATSRVGGAYNEQFF. This sequence joins TRBV15 and TRBJ2-1, with 7 positions matching TRBD2. Germline CDR1 LNHNV, CDR2 YYDKDF (reference sequence). This CDR3 is 15 amino acids long. J was trimmed by 2 bases and V by 1 base; bases with no gene match: 2.

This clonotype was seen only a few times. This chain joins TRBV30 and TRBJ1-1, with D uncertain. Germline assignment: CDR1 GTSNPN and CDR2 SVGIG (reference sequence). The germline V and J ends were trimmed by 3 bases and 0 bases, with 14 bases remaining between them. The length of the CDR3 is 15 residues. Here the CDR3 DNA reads TGTGCCTGGAGGCCTACCCCCAGGTTGAACACTGAAGCTTTCTTT. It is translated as CAWRPTPRLNTEAFF.

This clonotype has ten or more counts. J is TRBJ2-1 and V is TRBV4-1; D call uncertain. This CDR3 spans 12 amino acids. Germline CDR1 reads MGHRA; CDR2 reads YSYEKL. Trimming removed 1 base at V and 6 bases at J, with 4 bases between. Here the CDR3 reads CASSQVGNEQFF. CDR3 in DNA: TGCGCCAGCAGCCAAGTCGGCAATGAGCAGTTCTTC.

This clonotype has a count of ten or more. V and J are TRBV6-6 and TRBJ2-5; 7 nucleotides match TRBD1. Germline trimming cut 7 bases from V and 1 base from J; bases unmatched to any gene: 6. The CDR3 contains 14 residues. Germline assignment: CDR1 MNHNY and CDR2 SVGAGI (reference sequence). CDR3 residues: CASTLGGSQETQYF. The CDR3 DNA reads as TGTGCCAGCACCTTAGGGGGCTCCCAAGAGACCCAGTACTTC.

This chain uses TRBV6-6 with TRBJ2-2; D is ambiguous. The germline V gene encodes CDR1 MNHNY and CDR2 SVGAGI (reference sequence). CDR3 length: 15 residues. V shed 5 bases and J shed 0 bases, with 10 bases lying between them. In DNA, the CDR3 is TGTGCCAGCAGTCCTACGGACCCGAACACCGGGGAGCTGTTTTTT. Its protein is CASSPTDPNTGELFF.

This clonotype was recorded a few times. In DNA form, the CDR3 reads TGCAGCGCCTCCGGACTAGCGGGAGGGCCAAAGATGAAAACAGATACGCAGTATTTT. This gives the protein CSASGLAGGPKMKTDTQYF. V usage is TRBV29-1 and J usage is TRBJ2-3, with 15 bases identical to TRBD2. The germline V gene has CDR1 SQVTM and CDR2 ANQGSEA. V was clipped by 7 bases and J by 3 bases; unmatched bases: 17. The CDR3 has 19 amino acids.

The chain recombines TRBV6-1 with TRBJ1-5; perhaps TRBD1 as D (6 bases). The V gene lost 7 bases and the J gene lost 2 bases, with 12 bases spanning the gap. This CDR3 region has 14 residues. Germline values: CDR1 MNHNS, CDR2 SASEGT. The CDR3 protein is CASKRGLGNQPQHF. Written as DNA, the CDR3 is TGTGCCAGCAAACGGGGGCTGGGCAATCAGCCCCAGCATTTT.

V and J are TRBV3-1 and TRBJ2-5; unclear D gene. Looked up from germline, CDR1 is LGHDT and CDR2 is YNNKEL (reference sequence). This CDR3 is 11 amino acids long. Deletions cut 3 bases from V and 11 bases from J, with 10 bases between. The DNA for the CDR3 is TGTGCCAGCAGCCACCACCCCCGGCAGTACTTC. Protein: CASSHHPRQYF.

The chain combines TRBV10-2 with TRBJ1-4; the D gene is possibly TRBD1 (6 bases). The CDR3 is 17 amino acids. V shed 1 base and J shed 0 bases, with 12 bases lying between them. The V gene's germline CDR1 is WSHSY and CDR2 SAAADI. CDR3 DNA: TGCGCCAGCAGTGAGTTCCCAGGGGTAGCAACTAATGAAAAACTGTTTTTT. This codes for CASSEFPGVATNEKLFF.

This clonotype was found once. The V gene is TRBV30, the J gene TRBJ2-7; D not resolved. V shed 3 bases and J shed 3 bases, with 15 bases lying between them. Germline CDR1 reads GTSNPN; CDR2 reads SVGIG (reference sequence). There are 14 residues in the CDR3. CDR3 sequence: CAWRKPLDFYEQYF. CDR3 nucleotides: TGTGCCTGGAGAAAGCCCCTTGATTTCTACGAGCAGTACTTC. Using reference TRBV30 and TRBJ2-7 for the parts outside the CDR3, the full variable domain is SQTIHQWPATLVQPVGSPLSLECTVEGTSNPNLYWYRQAAGRGLQLLFYSVGIGQISSEVPQNLSASRPQDRQFILSSKKLLLSDSGFYLCAWRKPLDFYEQYFGPGTRLTVT.

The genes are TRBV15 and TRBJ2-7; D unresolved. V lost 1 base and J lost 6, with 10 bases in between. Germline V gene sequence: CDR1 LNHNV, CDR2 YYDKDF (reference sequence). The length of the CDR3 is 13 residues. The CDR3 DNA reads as TGTGCCACCAGCAGAGGCAGGACGATCGAGCAGTACTTC. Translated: CATSRGRTIEQYF.

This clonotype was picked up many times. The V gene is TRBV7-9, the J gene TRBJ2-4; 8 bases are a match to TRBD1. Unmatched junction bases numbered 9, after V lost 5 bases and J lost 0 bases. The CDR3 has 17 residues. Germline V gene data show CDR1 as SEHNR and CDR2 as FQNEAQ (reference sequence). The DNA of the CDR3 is TGTGCCAGCAGCCAACCCGGGACAGGCGTAGCCAAAAACATTCAGTACTTC. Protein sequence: CASSQPGTGVAKNIQYF.

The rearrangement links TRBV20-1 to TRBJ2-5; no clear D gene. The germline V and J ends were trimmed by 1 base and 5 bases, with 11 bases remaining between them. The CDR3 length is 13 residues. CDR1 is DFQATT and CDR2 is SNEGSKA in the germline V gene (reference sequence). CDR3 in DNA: TGCAGTGCTAGAGTCTCGTCTATTGAGACCCAGTACTTC. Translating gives CSARVSSIETQYF.